This T cell receptor (beta chain) was found in a study of shared clonotypes between healthy human individuals. To note about this clone: Other DNA sequences in this specimen translate into the identical CDR3.

Each sorted subset replicate got 200 ng genomic DNA, tens of thousands of genomes. Profiling relied on immunoSEQ multiplex PCR, and the TCRdb table lists in-frame clones only, not all of them. Here the sample spans fewer than 1.6 million clones, approximately 98.5% being singletons. The CDR3 is 15 residues long. Germline CDR1 GTSNPN, CDR2 SVGIG (reference sequence). The trim removed 0 bases at V and 3 bases at J, leaving 0 bases unmatched. The receptor's source is a man aged 25-45 years in good health. The chain employs TRBV30 and TRBJ2-3, with 13 bases fitting TRBD2. Sequenced material: naive CD4+ T cells sorted from blood. Specified subset: CD45RA+ positively selected. As DNA, the CDR3 is TGTGCCTGGAGTGTACTAGCGGGAGGGACAGATACGCAGTATTTT. Its translation: CAWSVLAGGTDTQYF.